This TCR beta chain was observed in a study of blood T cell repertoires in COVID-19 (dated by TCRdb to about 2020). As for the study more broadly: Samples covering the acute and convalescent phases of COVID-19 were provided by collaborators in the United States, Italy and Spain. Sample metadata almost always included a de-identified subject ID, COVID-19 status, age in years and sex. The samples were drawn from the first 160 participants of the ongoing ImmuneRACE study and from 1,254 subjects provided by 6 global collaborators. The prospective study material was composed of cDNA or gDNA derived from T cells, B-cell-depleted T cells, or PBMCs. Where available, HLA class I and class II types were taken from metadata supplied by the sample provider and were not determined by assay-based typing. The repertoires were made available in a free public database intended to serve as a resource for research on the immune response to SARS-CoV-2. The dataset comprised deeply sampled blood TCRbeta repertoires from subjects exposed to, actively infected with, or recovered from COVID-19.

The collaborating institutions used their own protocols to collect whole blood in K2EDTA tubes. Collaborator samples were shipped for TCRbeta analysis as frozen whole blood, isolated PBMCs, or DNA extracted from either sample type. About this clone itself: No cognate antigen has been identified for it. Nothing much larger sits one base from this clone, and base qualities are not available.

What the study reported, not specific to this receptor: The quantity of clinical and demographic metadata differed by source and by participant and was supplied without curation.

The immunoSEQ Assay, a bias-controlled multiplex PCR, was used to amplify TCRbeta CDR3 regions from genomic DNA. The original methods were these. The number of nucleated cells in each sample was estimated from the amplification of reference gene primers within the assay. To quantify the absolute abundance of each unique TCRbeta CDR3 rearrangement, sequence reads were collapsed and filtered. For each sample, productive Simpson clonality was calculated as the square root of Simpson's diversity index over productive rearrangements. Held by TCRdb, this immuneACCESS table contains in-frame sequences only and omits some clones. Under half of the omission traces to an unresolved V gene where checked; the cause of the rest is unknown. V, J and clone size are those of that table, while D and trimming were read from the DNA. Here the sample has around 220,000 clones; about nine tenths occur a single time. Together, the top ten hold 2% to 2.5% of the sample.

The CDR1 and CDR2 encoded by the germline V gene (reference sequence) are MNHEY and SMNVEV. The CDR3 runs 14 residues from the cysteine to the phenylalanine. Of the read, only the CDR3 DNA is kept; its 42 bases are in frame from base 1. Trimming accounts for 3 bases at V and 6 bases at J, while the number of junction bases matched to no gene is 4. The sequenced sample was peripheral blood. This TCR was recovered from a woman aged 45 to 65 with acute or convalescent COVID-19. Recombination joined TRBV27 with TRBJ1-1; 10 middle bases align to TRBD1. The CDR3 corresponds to CASSLGQGYSEAFF. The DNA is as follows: TGTGCCAGCAGTTTGGGACAGGGGTATTCTGAAGCTTTCTTT.